This TCR beta chain came from a study of shared clonotypes between healthy human individuals. TCRdb's table, derived via immunoSEQ multiplex PCR, lists solely in-frame clones and lacks some. The table includes approximately 2.4 million clones, approximately 94% detected once. Germline CDR1 is SGHRS and CDR2 is YFSETQ. V trimming: 3 bases; J trimming: 6 bases; junction bases outside the gene matches: 8. The CDR3 length is 16 residues. V and J are TRBV5-1 and TRBJ2-1; 11 bases align to TRBD2. The sequencing input was naive CD4+ T cells sorted from blood. Subset in this sample: CD45RA+ positively selected. The receptor was isolated from a man aged 18-30 years in good health. CDR3 sequence reads: CASSSLPGLAGNEQFF. The CDR3 DNA reads as TGCGCCAGCAGCTCTCTCCCCGGACTAGCGGGCAATGAGCAGTTCTTC.